The 21 T cell receptor beta chains presented below share a single source sample, sequenced in a study of vaccination effects on CD4 cells after COVID-19. After expansion with viral peptide pools in the ViraFEST assay, antigen-specific CD4+ T cells were sequenced. The culture ran for about 11 days, and then CD4+ T cells were isolated. Participants were vaccinated with two doses of either the BNT162b2 or mRNA-1273 vaccine. The method was immunoSEQ multiplex PCR; TCRdb's version includes in-frame clones alone and lacks a portion of them. Among under 35,000 clones listed, more than 55% were seen once. These receptors' antigens are unknown. The source was CD4+ T cells from PBMCs cultured with SARS-CoV-2 spike peptides, collected after COVID-19 vaccination. These receptors were collected from a human donor who received a COVID-19 vaccine.

The rearrangement links TRBV5-4 to TRBJ2-3; 9 bases align to TRBD2. Looked up from germline, CDR1 is SGHNT and CDR2 is YYREEE (reference sequence). The ends lost 4 bases at V and 1 base at J; junction bases unmatched: 10. The CDR3 totals 17 residues. DNA of the CDR3: TGTGCCAGCAGCCTCCGGCGGGAGGGCCGGGGCACAGATACGCAGTATTTT. Translation: CASSLRREGRGTDTQYF.

The rearrangement joins TRBV3-1 (or the pseudogene TRBV3-2) to TRBJ1-1; 7 positions agree with TRBD1. Trimming at V came to 0 bases and at J to 3 bases, leaving 10 bases not matched to a gene. The CDR3 contains 17 residues. Germline V gene lookup returns CDR1 LGHDT and CDR2 YNNKEL (reference sequence). The CDR3 here is CASSQEWTGRRDTEAFF. The CDR3 coding sequence is TGTGCCAGCAGCCAAGAATGGACAGGTCGGAGGGACACTGAAGCTTTCTTT.

The chain links TRBV25-1 to TRBJ1-1; the match to TRBD1 covers 7 bases. Germline CDR1 and CDR2: MGHDK and SYGVNS. J gave up 5 bases and V 3 bases, and 9 bases lay outside the gene matches. This CDR3 has 15 residues. CDR3 sequence: CASSDTRTGETEAFF. DNA for the CDR3: TGTGCCAGCAGTGACACCCGGACAGGAGAAACTGAAGCTTTCTTT. Filled out from reference TRBV25-1 and TRBJ1-1, the complete variable domain reads EADIYQTPRYLVIGTGKKITLECSQTMGHDKMYWYQQDPGMELHLIHYSYGVNSTEKGDLSSESTVSRIRTEHFPLTLESARPSHTSQYLCASSDTRTGETEAFFGQGTRLTVV.

This clone has a single count. The chain employs TRBV18 and TRBJ2-5, with TRBD1 identical over 8 bases. With 4 bases clipped from V and 2 bases from J, the junction kept 6 bases outside the gene matches. The length of the CDR3 is 15 residues. Germline lookup yields CDR1 KGHSH and CDR2 LQKENI. CDR3 region: CASSRRQGTQETQYF. The CDR3 region has the DNA TGTGCCAGCTCACGGCGACAGGGGACACAAGAGACCCAGTACTTC.

V gene TRBV28 combines with J gene TRBJ1-2; D remains ambiguous. The CDR3 contains 13 residues. With 5 bases removed from V and 3 bases from J, the gap between germline ends came to 10 bases. The V gene's germline CDR1 is MDHEN and CDR2 SYDVKM. The CDR3 protein is CASSPGGDYGYTF. In DNA form, the CDR3 reads TGTGCCAGCAGTCCCGGAGGTGACTATGGCTACACCTTC.

This clone has only a few counts. The chain combines TRBV6-5 with TRBJ2-1; TRBD2 matches 8 bases. Germline CDR1 and CDR2: MNHEY and SVGAGI. V was clipped by 6 bases and J by 2 bases; unmatched bases: 6. The CDR3 totals 15 residues. CDR3 loop: CASRISGSPYNEQFF. The CDR3 nucleotides are TGTGCCAGCAGGATCAGCGGGAGTCCCTACAATGAGCAGTTCTTC.

This chain connects TRBV7-7 to TRBJ2-1; D gene ambiguous. From germline, CDR1 is SSHAT and CDR2 FNYEAQ (reference sequence). The CDR3 has 16 amino acids. Trimming shortened V by 1 base and J by 0 bases, and 10 bases separated the two germline ends. The CDR3 here is CASSLGRLVSYNEQFF. CDR3 coding DNA: TGTGCCAGCAGCTTAGGTAGACTGGTCTCCTACAATGAGCAGTTCTTC.

This clone was observed a handful of times. V usage is TRBV30 and J usage is TRBJ1-1; D may be TRBD1 (5 bases). The CDR3 has 14 amino acids. Germline V gives CDR1 GTSNPN, CDR2 SVGIG (reference sequence). Trimming cost V 3 bases and J 2 bases, with 13 bases left between them. CDR3 amino acids: CAWRLGGANTEAFF. CDR3 nucleotide sequence: TGTGCCTGGAGGCTAGGCGGGGCTAACACTGAAGCTTTCTTT.

The chain combines TRBV5-1 with TRBJ1-5, with D unresolved. The CDR3 is 13 amino acids. Trimming took 4 bases from V and 3 from J, leaving 8 bases between them. Looked up from germline, CDR1 is SGHRS and CDR2 is YFSETQ. The CDR3 DNA sequence: TGCGCCAGCAGCCCAGATTTCAATCAGCCCCAGCATTTT. Residues: CASSPDFNQPQHF. The variable domain in full, completed from reference TRBV5-1 and TRBJ1-5, reads KAGVTQTPRYLIKTRGQQVTLSCSPISGHRSVSWYQQTPGQGLQFLFEYFSETQRNKGNFPGRFSGRQFSNSRSEMNVSTLELGDSALYLCASSPDFNQPQHFGDGTRLSIL.

The gene calls are TRBV2 and TRBJ1-3, with D unresolved. V was clipped by 4 bases and J by 0 bases, with 7 bases between them. CDR1 and CDR2 (germline): SNHLY, FYNNEI. The CDR3 spans 14 residues. Here the CDR3 reads CASSGRISGNTIYF. In DNA, the CDR3 is TGTGCCAGCAGTGGGCGTATCTCTGGAAACACCATATATTTT.

J is TRBJ2-5 and V is TRBV19, with D possibly called TRBD1 or TRBD2 (5 bases each). The CDR3 spans 15 residues. Between the trimmed V and J ends, which lost 5 bases and 2 bases, there was a span of 15 bases. Germline V gene sequence: CDR1 LNHDA, CDR2 SQIVND (reference sequence). The CDR3 here is CASSLGTRRQETQYF. The CDR3 DNA follows: TGTGCCAGTAGTTTAGGGACCAGGAGGCAAGAGACCCAGTACTTC.

This rearrangement joins TRBV6-1 to TRBJ2-3, with 10 bases that match TRBD2. Germline CDR1 and CDR2: MNHNS and SASEGT. The CDR3 spans 16 residues. Unmatched junction bases numbered 2, after V lost 2 bases and J lost 0 bases. This chain's CDR3 is CASSESSGGSTDTQYF. CDR3 nucleotides: TGTGCCAGCAGTGAATCTAGCGGGGGTAGCACAGATACGCAGTATTTT.

The sample holds many counts of this clone. The genes are TRBV6-4 and TRBJ2-7; possible D gene TRBD2, 5 bases. Trimming shortened V by 3 bases and J by 9 bases, and 15 bases separated the two germline ends. Per the germline V gene, CDR1 is MRHNA and CDR2 is SNTAGT. This CDR3 is 13 amino acids long. The CDR3 DNA is TGTGCCAGCAGTGAATCTCGGGGATTTGTGCAGTACTTC. Amino acid sequence: CASSESRGFVQYF.

V gene TRBV3-1 (or the pseudogene TRBV3-2) combines with J gene TRBJ1-3; TRBD1 might be the D (5 bases). This CDR3 contains 17 residues. Germline loops: CDR1 LGHDT, CDR2 YNNKEL (reference sequence). Deletions cut 4 bases from V and 4 bases from J, with 20 bases between. CDR3 sequence (DNA): TGTGCCAGCAGCCGCGGAGTGTTAGGGAAGGGGGGAAACACCATATATTTT. Its translation: CASSRGVLGKGGNTIYF.

The rearrangement links TRBV11-2 to TRBJ2-2, with 8 bases identical to TRBD2. The CDR3 runs 15 residues. V dropped 3 bases and J dropped 6; count of bases not matched to a gene: 6. Germline V gives CDR1 SGHAT, CDR2 FQNNGV. The CDR3 sequence is CASSFQSGGPGELFF. The CDR3 DNA reads as TGTGCCAGCAGCTTCCAAAGCGGGGGCCCCGGGGAGCTGTTTTTT.

This chain links TRBV19 with TRBJ1-2; D not certain. Per germline, CDR1 LNHDA and CDR2 SQIVND (reference sequence). This CDR3 is built from 14 residues. V dropped 3 bases and J dropped 4 bases, with 12 bases sitting between them. Here the CDR3 reads CASSIYTVPYGYTF. The DNA of the CDR3 is TGTGCCAGTAGTATCTACACAGTCCCCTATGGCTACACCTTC.

The chain is built from TRBV6-5 and TRBJ2-7; 8 nucleotides align to TRBD1. The V gene end was trimmed by 7 bases and the J gene end by 2 bases; junction bases not matched to a gene: 10. This CDR3 has 15 amino acids. CDR1 is MNHEY, CDR2 SVGAGI, per germline. The CDR3 here is CASTYSGTGAYEQYF. The CDR3 DNA sequence: TGTGCCAGCACCTACTCCGGGACAGGAGCCTACGAGCAGTACTTC.

In its sample, this clone was seen once. The chain combines TRBV6-5 with TRBJ2-2, with D possibly matching TRBD2 (6 bases). Germline V gives CDR1 MNHEY, CDR2 SVGAGI. The CDR3 consists of 15 residues. The V and J ends lost 8 bases and 3 bases respectively, with 16 bases between them. The CDR3 nucleotides are TGTGCCAGCCGCACGACGGGAGTGGACACCGGGGAGCTGTTTTTT. Encoded protein: CASRTTGVDTGELFF.

The chain combines TRBV2 with TRBJ2-2; 8 nucleotides line up with TRBD1. The CDR3 is 15 residues long. Germline V lookup: CDR1 SNHLY, CDR2 FYNNEI. V was pared by 6 bases and J by 1 base, with 4 bases of the junction left unmatched. DNA of the CDR3: TGTGCCAGCAGCGGACAGGGCGGGAACACCGGGGAGCTGTTTTTT. Amino acids: CASSGQGGNTGELFF.

The V call is TRBV5-1, the J call TRBJ1-1; the D gene is possibly TRBD1 (5 bases). Trimming took off 4 bases at V and 3 bases at J, with 10 bases between the two ends. Germline V CDR1 and CDR2: SGHRS, YFSETQ. This CDR3 has 13 amino acids. As DNA, the CDR3 is TGCGCCAGCAGCATACAGGACGACACTGAAGCTTTCTTT. Protein: CASSIQDDTEAFF. The whole variable domain, remainder taken from reference TRBV5-1 and TRBJ1-1, is KAGVTQTPRYLIKTRGQQVTLSCSPISGHRSVSWYQQTPGQGLQFLFEYFSETQRNKGNFPGRFSGRQFSNSRSEMNVSTLELGDSALYLCASSIQDDTEAFFGQGTRLTVV.

This chain uses TRBV5-1 with TRBJ1-6; 8 nucleotides align to TRBD1. The V gene end was trimmed by 4 bases and the J gene end by 4 bases; junction bases not matched to a gene: 10. The CDR3 has 17 amino acids. The V gene's germline CDR1 is SGHRS and CDR2 YFSETQ. The CDR3 loop reads CASSTTFRTGYNSPLHF. In nucleotides, the CDR3 is TGCGCCAGCAGCACAACGTTCCGGACAGGGTATAATTCACCCCTCCACTTT. The complete variable domain, with remaining parts taken from reference TRBV5-1 and TRBJ1-6, reads KAGVTQTPRYLIKTRGQQVTLSCSPISGHRSVSWYQQTPGQGLQFLFEYFSETQRNKGNFPGRFSGRQFSNSRSEMNVSTLELGDSALYLCASSTTFRTGYNSPLHFGNGTRLTVT.